This TCR beta chain was recorded in a study of lymphopenia after photon versus proton radiotherapy. Study-wide points: Proton therapy kept repertoires fairly stable, unlike photons, which gained effector/memory cells. A bigger post-nadir fall in TCR diversity correlated inversely with survival time in deceased patients.

Generated by immunoSEQ multiplex PCR, the TCRdb table keeps only in-frame clones and is missing some. The sample lists 35,000 to 40,000 clones; 85% were seen once. This clone was observed a single time. The antigen remains unidentified. Trimming removed 5 bases from V and 1 base from J, with 11 bases in between. Germline CDR1 and CDR2: SEHNR and FQNEAQ (reference sequence). The CDR3 runs 14 residues. This clonotype was obtained from a man aged 45-65 years with gastric cancer. The material sequenced was peripheral blood, taken from a patient treated with photon-based radiotherapy. J is TRBJ1-1 and V is TRBV7-9; TRBD1 is a possible D gene (5 bases). CDR3 DNA sequence: TGTGCCAGCAGCCGACAGACTGGGAACACTGAAGCTTTCTTT. This gives the protein CASSRQTGNTEAFF.